This T cell receptor beta chain was identified during a study of regulatory T cells in long-lasting Graves disease. Study summary: Over 5 years on antithyroid drugs plus positive TSH receptor antibodies marked Graves' disease as persistent. Study-level results: Favoring TRBV28, TRBJ1-2 and TRBJ2-5 was a feature seen in persistent disease. Persistent Graves' cases showed lower TCR diversity than newly diagnosed cases.

Germline V lookup: CDR1 SNHLY, CDR2 FYNNEI. The CDR3 covers 20 residues. The trim removed 0 bases at V and 4 bases at J, leaving 16 bases unmatched. About this clonotype itself: The antigen is unknown.

For TCR beta, libraries came from iRepertoire HTBI primers and Arm-PCR of CDR3 regions. TCRdb reprocessed the multiplex PCR reads via MiXCR and lists one record per CDR3 protein. The table shows some 430,000 distinct CDR3 sequences, with roughly a fifth occurring only once. The time point denotes: persistent/refractory GD, antithyroid drugs over 5 years with positive TRAb. PBMCs provided the RNA from which the TCR library was made. Approximately 9 milliliters of peripheral blood were taken and placed in EDTA tubes. The receptor was derived from a female donor with Graves disease. The chain recombines TRBV2 with TRBJ2-2, with TRBD2 matching 8 bases. Sequencing used peripheral blood mononuclear cells (PBMCs), obtained when the disease was refractory, from a patient treated with antithyroid drugs. CDR3: CASSEASGPRGGTSTGELFF. The CDR3, as DNA: TGTGCCAGCAGTGAAGCGTCGGGGCCCCGGGGGGGTACTAGCACCGGGGAGCTGTTTTTT.